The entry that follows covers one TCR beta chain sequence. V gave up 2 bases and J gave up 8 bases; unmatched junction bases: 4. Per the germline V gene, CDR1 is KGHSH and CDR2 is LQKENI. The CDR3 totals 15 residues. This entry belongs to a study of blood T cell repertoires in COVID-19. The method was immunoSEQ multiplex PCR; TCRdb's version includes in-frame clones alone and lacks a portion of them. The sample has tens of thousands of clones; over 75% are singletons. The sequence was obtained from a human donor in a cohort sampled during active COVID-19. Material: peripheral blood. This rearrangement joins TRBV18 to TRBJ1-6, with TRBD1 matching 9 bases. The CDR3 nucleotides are TGTGCCAGCTCACCAGAGACAGGGGGGGATTCACCCCTCCACTTT. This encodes CASSPETGGDSPLHF.